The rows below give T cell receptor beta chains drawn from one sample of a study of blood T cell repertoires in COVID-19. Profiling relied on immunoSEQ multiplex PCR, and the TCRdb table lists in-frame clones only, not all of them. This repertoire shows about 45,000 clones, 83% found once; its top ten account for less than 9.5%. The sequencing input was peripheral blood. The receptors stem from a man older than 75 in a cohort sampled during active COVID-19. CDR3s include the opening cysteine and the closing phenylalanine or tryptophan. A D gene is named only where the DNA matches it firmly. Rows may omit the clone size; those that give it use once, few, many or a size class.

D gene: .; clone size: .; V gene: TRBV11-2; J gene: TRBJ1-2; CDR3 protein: CASSLDRNYGYTF; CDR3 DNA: TGTGCCAGCAGCCTTGACAGGAACTATGGCTACACCTTC
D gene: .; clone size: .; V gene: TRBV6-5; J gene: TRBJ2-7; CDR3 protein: CASSSRVRSYEQYF; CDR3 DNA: TGTGCCAGCAGTTCCCGGGTTCGCTCCTACGAGCAGTACTTC
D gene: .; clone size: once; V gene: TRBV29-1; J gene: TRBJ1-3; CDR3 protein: CSGQLGNTIYF; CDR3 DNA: TGCAGCGGACAGTTGGGAAACACCATATATTTT
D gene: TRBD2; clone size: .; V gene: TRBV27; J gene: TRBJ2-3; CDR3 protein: CASSSGGPRNTQYF; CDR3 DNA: TGTGCCAGCAGTTCGGGGGGGCCGCGTAATACGCAGTATTTT
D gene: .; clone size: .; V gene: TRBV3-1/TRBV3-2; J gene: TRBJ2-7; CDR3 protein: CASSLRGNSYEQYF; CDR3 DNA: TGTGCCAGCAGCCTTCGCGGGAACTCCTACGAGCAGTACTTC
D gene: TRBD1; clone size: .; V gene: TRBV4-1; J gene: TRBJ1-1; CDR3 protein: CASSQPGQGFTEAFF; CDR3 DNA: TGCGCCAGCAGCCAGCCGGGACAGGGGTTTACTGAAGCTTTCTTT
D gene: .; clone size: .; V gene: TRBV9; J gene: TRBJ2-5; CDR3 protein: CASSEGLLQETQYF; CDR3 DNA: TGTGCCAGCAGCGAGGGACTGCTCCAAGAGACCCAGTACTTC
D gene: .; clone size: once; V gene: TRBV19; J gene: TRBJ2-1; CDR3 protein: CASSIPDRYNEQFF; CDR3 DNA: TGTGCCAGTAGTATCCCGGACAGATACAATGAGCAGTTCTTC
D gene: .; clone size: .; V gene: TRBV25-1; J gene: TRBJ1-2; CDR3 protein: CASSAGELYGYTF; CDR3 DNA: TGTGCCAGCAGTGCTGGGGAGCTCTATGGCTACACCTTC
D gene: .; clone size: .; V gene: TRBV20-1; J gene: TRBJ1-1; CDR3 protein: CSVVWGAEAFF; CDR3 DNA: TGCAGTGTTGTGTGGGGCGCTGAAGCTTTCTTT
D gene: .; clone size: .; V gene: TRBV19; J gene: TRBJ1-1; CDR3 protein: CASIFRGTEAFF; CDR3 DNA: TGTGCCAGTATTTTCCGGGGGACTGAAGCTTTCTTT
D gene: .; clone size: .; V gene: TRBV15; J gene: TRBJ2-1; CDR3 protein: CATSSGGRTGYNEQFF; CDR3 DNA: TGTGCCACCAGCAGTGGAGGTAGGACCGGCTACAATGAGCAGTTCTTC
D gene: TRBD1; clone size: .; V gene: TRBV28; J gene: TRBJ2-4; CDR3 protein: CASSAGQGWLENIQYF; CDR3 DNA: TGTGCCAGCAGTGCAGGACAGGGGTGGTTAGAAAACATTCAGTACTTC
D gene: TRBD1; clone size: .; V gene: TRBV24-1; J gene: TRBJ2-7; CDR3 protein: CATSDPDRVEQYF; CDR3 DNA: TGTGCCACCAGTGACCCCGACAGGGTTGAGCAGTACTTC
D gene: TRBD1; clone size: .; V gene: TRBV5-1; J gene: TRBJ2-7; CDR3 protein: CASSYREDRGGEQYF; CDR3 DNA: TGCGCCAGCAGCTACCGCGAGGACAGGGGAGGCGAGCAGTACTTC
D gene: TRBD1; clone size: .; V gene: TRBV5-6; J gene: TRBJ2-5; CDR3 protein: CASSFTTGGGETQYF; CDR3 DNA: TGTGCCAGCAGCTTTACGACAGGGGGCGGCGAGACCCAGTACTTC
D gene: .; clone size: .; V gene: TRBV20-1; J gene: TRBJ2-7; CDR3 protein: CSASLKGGLDEQYF; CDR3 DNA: TGCAGTGCTAGTTTAAAAGGGGGTTTGGACGAGCAGTACTTC
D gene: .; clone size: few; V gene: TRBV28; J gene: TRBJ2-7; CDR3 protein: CASIPRISRGIYEQYF; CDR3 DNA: TGTGCCAGCATCCCGAGGATCAGTCGGGGTATCTACGAGCAGTACTTC
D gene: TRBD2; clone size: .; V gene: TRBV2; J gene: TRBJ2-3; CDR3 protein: CASGLAGGGDTQYF; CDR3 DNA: TGTGCCAGCGGACTAGCGGGGGGGGGAGATACGCAGTATTTT
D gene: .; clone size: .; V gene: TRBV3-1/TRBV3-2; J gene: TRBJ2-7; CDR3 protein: CASSHGTYEQYF; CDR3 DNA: TGTGCCAGCAGCCACGGTACCTACGAGCAGTACTTC
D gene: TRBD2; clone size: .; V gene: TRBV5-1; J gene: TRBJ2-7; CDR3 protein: CASSARDYGGSSYEQYF; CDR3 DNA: TGCGCCAGCAGCGCACGGGACTATGGGGGGAGTAGCTACGAGCAGTACTTC
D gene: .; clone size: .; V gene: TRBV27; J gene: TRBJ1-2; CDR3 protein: CASSPQSPNYGYTF; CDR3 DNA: TGTGCCAGCAGTCCACAGAGTCCTAACTATGGCTACACCTTC
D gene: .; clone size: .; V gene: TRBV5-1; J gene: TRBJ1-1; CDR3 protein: CASSLGRGLGATEAFF; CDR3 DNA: TGCGCCAGCAGCTTGGGTCGGGGCCTGGGGGCCACTGAAGCTTTCTTT
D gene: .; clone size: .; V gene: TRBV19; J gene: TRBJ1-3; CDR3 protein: CASSPGQRSGNTIYF; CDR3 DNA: TGTGCCAGTAGTCCAGGACAGCGCTCTGGAAACACCATATATTTT
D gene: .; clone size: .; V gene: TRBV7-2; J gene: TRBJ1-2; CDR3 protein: CASSLDSRSGYTF; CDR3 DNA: TGTGCCAGCAGCCTGGACAGCCGATCTGGCTACACCTTC
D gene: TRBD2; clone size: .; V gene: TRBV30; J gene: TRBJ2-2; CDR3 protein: CAWRRTSGRARTGELFF; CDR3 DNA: TGTGCCTGGAGGAGGACTAGCGGCCGGGCGAGGACCGGGGAGCTGTTTTTT
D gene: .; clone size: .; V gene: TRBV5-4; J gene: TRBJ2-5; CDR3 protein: CASSTAGYQETQYF; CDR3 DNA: TGTGCCAGCAGCACCGCGGGGTACCAAGAGACCCAGTACTTC
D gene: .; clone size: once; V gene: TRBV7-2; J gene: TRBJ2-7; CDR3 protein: CASSSGMAIYEQYF; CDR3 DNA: TGTGCCAGCAGCTCAGGGATGGCAATCTACGAGCAGTACTTC
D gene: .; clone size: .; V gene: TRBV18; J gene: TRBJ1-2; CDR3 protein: CASSPQGSGYGYTF; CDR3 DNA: TGTGCCAGCTCACCACAGGGGTCGGGCTATGGCTACACCTTC
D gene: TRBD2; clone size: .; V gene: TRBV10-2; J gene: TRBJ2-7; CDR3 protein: CASSESTRGGGAWEQYF; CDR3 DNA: TGCGCCAGCAGTGAGTCGACTCGGGGCGGGGGGGCGTGGGAGCAGTACTTC
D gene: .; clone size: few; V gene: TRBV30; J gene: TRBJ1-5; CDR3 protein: CAWSRVIGNQPQHF; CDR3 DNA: TGTGCCTGGAGTCGCGTAATAGGCAATCAGCCCCAGCATTTT
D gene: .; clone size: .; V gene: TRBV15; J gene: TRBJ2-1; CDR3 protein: CATSRSLQPDYEQFF; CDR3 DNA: TGTGCCACCAGCAGATCTCTCCAGCCCGACTATGAGCAGTTCTTC
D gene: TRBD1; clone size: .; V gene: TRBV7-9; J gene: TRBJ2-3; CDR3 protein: CASSQGQGNVADTQYF; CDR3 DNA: TGTGCCAGCAGCCAAGGACAGGGTAATGTGGCAGATACGCAGTATTTT
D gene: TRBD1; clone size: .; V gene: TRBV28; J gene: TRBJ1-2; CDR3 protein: CASSRTGGAGNYGYTF; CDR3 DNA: TGTGCCAGCAGTCGGACAGGGGGCGCTGGGAACTATGGCTACACCTTC